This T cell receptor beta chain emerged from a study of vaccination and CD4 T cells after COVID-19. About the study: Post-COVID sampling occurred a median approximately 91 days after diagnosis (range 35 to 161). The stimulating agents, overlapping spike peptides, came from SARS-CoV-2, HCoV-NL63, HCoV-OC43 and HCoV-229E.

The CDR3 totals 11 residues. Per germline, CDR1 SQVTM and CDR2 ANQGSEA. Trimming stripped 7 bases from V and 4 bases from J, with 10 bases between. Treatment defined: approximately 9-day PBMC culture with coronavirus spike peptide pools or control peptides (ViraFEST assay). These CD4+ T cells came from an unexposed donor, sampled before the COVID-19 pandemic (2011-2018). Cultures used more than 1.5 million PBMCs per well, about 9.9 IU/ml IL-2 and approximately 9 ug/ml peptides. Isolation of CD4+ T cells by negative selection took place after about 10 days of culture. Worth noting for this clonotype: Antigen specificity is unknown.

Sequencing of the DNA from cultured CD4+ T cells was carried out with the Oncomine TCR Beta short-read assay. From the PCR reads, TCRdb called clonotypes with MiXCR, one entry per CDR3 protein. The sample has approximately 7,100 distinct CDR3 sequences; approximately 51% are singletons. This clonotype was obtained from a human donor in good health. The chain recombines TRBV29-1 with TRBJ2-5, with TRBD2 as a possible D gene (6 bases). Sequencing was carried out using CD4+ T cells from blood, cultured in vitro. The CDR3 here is CSAGGSETQYF. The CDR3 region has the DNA TGCAGCGCTGGGGGGTCAGAGACCCAGTACTTC.